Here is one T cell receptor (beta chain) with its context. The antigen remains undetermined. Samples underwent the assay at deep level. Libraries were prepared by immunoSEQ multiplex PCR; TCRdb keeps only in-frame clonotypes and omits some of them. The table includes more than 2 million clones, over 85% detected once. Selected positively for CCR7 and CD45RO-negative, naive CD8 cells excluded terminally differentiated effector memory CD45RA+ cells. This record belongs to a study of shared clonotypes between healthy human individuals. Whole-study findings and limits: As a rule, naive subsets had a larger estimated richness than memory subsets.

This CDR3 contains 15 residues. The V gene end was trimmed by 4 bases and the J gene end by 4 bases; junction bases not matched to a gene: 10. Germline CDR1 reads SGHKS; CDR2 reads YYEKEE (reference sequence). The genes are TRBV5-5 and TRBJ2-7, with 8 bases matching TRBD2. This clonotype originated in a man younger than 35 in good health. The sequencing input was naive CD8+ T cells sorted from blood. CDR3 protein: CASSLSTSGQYEQYF. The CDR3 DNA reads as TGTGCCAGCAGCCTATCAACTAGCGGCCAGTACGAGCAGTACTTC.